Each of the 31 T cell receptor beta chains below was sequenced from the same sample in a study of early T cells in non-severe SARS-CoV-2 infection. MiXCR, applied by TCRdb to the 5' RACE reads, yields one record per CDR3 protein. Among roughly 110,000 distinct CDR3 sequences listed, around 10% were seen once. The sequenced sample consisted of whole blood. Source of these receptors: an adult who was a healthcare worker with PCR-confirmed SARS-CoV-2 infection or an uninfected control (not recorded which).

This clonotype was seen ten or more times. The genes are TRBV12-3 or TRBV12-4 and TRBJ2-7; D is undetermined. This CDR3 contains 12 residues. Trimming removed 6 bases at V and 6 bases at J, with 12 bases between. The CDR3 coding sequence is TGTGCCAGCAGCCTCTCGAGAGTCGAGCAGTACTTC. Its protein product is CASSLSRVEQYF.

This clonotype has a count of ten or more. The chain combines TRBV19 with TRBJ2-1; no firm D call. The CDR3 spans 13 residues. Germline V gene data show CDR1 as LNHDA and CDR2 as SQIVND (reference sequence). The V and J ends lost 10 bases and 2 bases respectively, with 12 bases between them. CDR3 in DNA: TGTGCCACCACGGGTCCGACCTACAATGAGCAGTTCTTC. Translation: CATTGPTYNEQFF.

This clonotype showed up many times. V gene TRBV10-2 combines with J gene TRBJ2-1; possibly TRBD1 or TRBD2 for D (5 bases each). CDR1 is WSHSY, CDR2 SAAADI, per germline. Trimming removed 5 bases at V and 2 bases at J, with 13 bases between. There are 15 residues in the CDR3. DNA of the CDR3: TGCGCCAGCAGTAGAGGGGCGCCGGCCTACAATGAGCAGTTCTTC. Its translation is CASSRGAPAYNEQFF.

The chain combines TRBV28 with TRBJ1-1, with a weak D call TRBD1 (6 bases). The CDR3 totals 15 residues. V was cut by 2 bases and J by 0 bases, with 10 bases left in between. The germline gives CDR1 MDHEN, CDR2 SYDVKM. The CDR3: CASSLTRGMNTEAFF. CDR3 DNA sequence: TGTGCCAGCAGTTTAACGAGGGGGATGAACACTGAAGCTTTCTTT. Drawing the rest from reference TRBV28 and TRBJ1-1, the complete variable domain is DVKVTQSSRYLVKRTGEKVFLECVQDMDHENMFWYRQDPGLGLRLIYFSYDVKMKEKGDIPEGYSVSREKKERFSLILESASTNQTSMYLCASSLTRGMNTEAFFGQGTRLTVV.

The sample holds a few counts of this clonotype. The gene calls are TRBV5-1 and TRBJ2-7; tentatively, D is TRBD1 or TRBD2 (5 bases each). Trimming took 0 bases from V and 0 from J, leaving 10 bases between them. CDR3 length: 15 amino acids. Germline V gene data show CDR1 as SGHRS and CDR2 as YFSETQ. CDR3 sequence (DNA): TGCGCCAGCAGCTTGGAGGGACCTACCTCCTACGAGCAGTACTTC. Translation gives CASSLEGPTSYEQYF.

This clonotype was seen more than once but under ten times. The chain has TRBV20-1 and TRBJ2-7, with 9 nucleotides matching TRBD2. Germline loops: CDR1 DFQATT, CDR2 SNEGSKA (reference sequence). Trimming removed 1 base from V and 4 bases from J; junction bases left unmatched: 5. The CDR3 contains 14 residues. The CDR3 nucleotides read TGCAGTGCTAGAGTATCTAGCGGGATATACGAGCAGTACTTC. It is translated as CSARVSSGIYEQYF.

In its sample, this clonotype was seen many times. CDR3 amino acids: CASPGVTGTLYTIYF. CDR3 bases: TGTGCCAGCCCAGGAGTAACTGGGACCCTATACACCATATATTTT. The rearrangement joins TRBV6-5 to TRBJ1-3; perhaps TRBD1 as D (5 bases). The CDR3 runs 15 residues. Germline CDR1 is MNHEY and CDR2 is SVGAGI. Deletions cut 8 bases from V and 8 bases from J, with 22 bases between.

The gene calls are TRBV28 and TRBJ2-1; no reliable D call. The V and J ends lost 10 bases and 0 bases respectively, with 10 bases between them. The germline gives CDR1 MDHEN, CDR2 SYDVKM. There are 13 residues in the CDR3. CDR3 sequence: CATLGSSYNEQFF. For the CDR3, the DNA is TGTGCCACTCTAGGCAGCTCCTACAATGAGCAGTTCTTC.

The V call is TRBV20-1, the J call TRBJ2-1, with no clear D. This CDR3 has 11 amino acids. Trimming shortened V by 6 bases and J by 8 bases, and 11 bases separated the two germline ends. Germline-derived CDR1 and CDR2 are DFQATT and SNEGSKA (reference sequence). The CDR3 DNA sequence: TGCAGTGCCGATACGTCCGATGAGCAGTTCTTC. This sequence encodes CSADTSDEQFF.

This clonotype has only a few counts. The V and J genes are TRBV2 and TRBJ2-2; D may be TRBD2 (6 bases). CDR1 and CDR2 (germline): SNHLY, FYNNEI. V was cut by 6 bases and J by 4 bases, with 9 bases left in between. The CDR3 spans 13 residues. CDR3 DNA: TGTGCCAGCAGGAGGGGAGGCACCGGGGAGCTGTTTTTT. Its protein product is CASRRGGTGELFF.

The chain couples TRBV2 to TRBJ2-7; D uncertain. Per the germline V gene, CDR1 is SNHLY and CDR2 is FYNNEI. This CDR3 contains 13 residues. V shed 3 bases and J shed 0 bases, with 6 bases lying between them. The CDR3 DNA sequence: TGTGCCAGCAGTGACCTGGTCTCCTACGAGCAGTACTTC. This gives the protein CASSDLVSYEQYF. The entire variable domain, with the rest obtained from reference TRBV2 and TRBJ2-7, is as follows: EPEVTQTPSHQVTQMGQEVILRCVPISNHLYFYWYRQILGQKVEFLVSFYNNEISEKSEIFDDQFSVERPDGSNFTLKIRSTKLEDSAMYFCASSDLVSYEQYFGPGTRLTVT.

The genes are TRBV6-2 or TRBV6-3 and TRBJ2-1; D is undetermined. V lost 0 bases to trimming and J lost 8 bases, with 11 bases between them. Per the germline V gene, CDR1 is MNHEY and CDR2 is SVGEGT. This CDR3 is built from 14 residues. In DNA, the CDR3 is TGTGCCAGCAGTTACTCGTTCCCTGTGGATGAGCAGTTCTTC. Translation gives CASSYSFPVDEQFF.

In this sample, this clonotype turned up many times. The chain combines TRBV28 with TRBJ1-1; D call uncertain. The V end lost 6 bases, the J end lost 1 base, and 9 bases lay between the germline ends. The V gene's germline CDR1 is MDHEN and CDR2 SYDVKM. There are 13 residues in the CDR3. The DNA for the CDR3 is TGTGCCAGCAGCCGAGGAGGGAACACTGAAGCTTTCTTT. It translates to CASSRGGNTEAFF. The whole variable domain, filled in from reference TRBV28 and TRBJ1-1, reads DVKVTQSSRYLVKRTGEKVFLECVQDMDHENMFWYRQDPGLGLRLIYFSYDVKMKEKGDIPEGYSVSREKKERFSLILESASTNQTSMYLCASSRGGNTEAFFGQGTRLTVV.

This clonotype was observed a few times. The rearrangement uses TRBV2 and TRBJ2-3, with no clear D. The CDR3 covers 14 residues. Per germline, CDR1 SNHLY and CDR2 FYNNEI. Trimming left V 3 bases short and J 5 bases short, with 12 bases between. CDR3 amino acids: CASSESSRRDTQYF. The CDR3 DNA reads as TGTGCCAGCAGTGAGTCCTCTCGGAGAGATACGCAGTATTTT.

This chain joins TRBV7-2 and TRBJ2-7, with D maybe TRBD2 (5 bases). Germline-derived CDR1 and CDR2 are SGHTA and FQGNSA. The CDR3 covers 13 residues. With 4 bases removed from V and 4 bases from J, the gap between germline ends came to 11 bases. CDR3 region: CASSSVRGYEQYF. CDR3 nucleotides: TGTGCCAGCAGCTCCGTCCGGGGTTACGAGCAGTACTTC.

This clonotype was seen only a few times. The V and J genes are TRBV7-2 and TRBJ2-7; 14 nucleotides align to TRBD2. The CDR3 extends over 17 amino acids. The germline V gene encodes CDR1 SGHTA and CDR2 FQGNSA. J gave up 5 bases and V 5 bases, and 11 bases lay outside the gene matches. The CDR3 is CASSTPAGTSGSDEQYF. CDR3 in DNA: TGTGCCAGCAGCACCCCGGCCGGGACTAGCGGGAGCGACGAGCAGTACTTC.

This clonotype came up many times. The rearrangement uses TRBV6-6 and TRBJ2-3; perhaps TRBD2 as D (6 bases). There are 14 residues in the CDR3. V lost 6 bases, J lost 2 bases, and 12 bases lay in between. Germline loops: CDR1 MNHNY, CDR2 SVGAGI (reference sequence). This chain's CDR3 is CASSPGTPTDTQYF. The CDR3, as DNA: TGTGCCAGCAGCCCCGGGACTCCCACAGATACGCAGTATTTT.

This clonotype was counted a few times. The rearrangement links TRBV19 to TRBJ2-1; 13 bases map to TRBD2. Germline loops: CDR1 LNHDA, CDR2 SQIVND (reference sequence). The CDR3 has 13 amino acids. The trim removed 9 bases at V and 8 bases at J, leaving 4 bases unmatched. CDR3 nucleotides: TGTGCCAGCAGGACTAGCGGGAGTCATGAGCAGTTCTTC. It translates to CASRTSGSHEQFF.

With regard to this clonotype: Just one base apart from a much larger clone, this may be a read error. The chain carries TRBV27 and TRBJ2-3; D is undetermined. CDR3 length equals 14 residues. Germline values: CDR1 MNHEY, CDR2 SMNVEV (reference sequence). CDR3 sequence (DNA): TGTGCCAGCAGTTTAACTCTGCCCACAGATACGCTGTATTTT. Residues: CASSLTLPTDTLYF.

Here the CDR3 DNA reads TGCAGTGCTAGAGATGCACTCCACTCCTACGAGCAGTACTTC. It yields the protein CSARDALHSYEQYF. J is TRBJ2-7 and V is TRBV20-1, with D uncertain. Looked up from germline, CDR1 is DFQATT and CDR2 is SNEGSKA (reference sequence). Between the trimmed V and J ends, which lost 0 bases and 0 bases, there was a span of 9 bases. The CDR3 runs 14 residues.

This clonotype was recorded a few times. J is TRBJ1-5 and V is TRBV11-2; TRBD1 aligns across 10 bases. This CDR3 spans 17 amino acids. Trimming removed 5 bases from V and 3 bases from J; junction bases left unmatched: 10. In germline, CDR1 is SGHAT, CDR2 FQNNGV. The CDR3 DNA is TGTGCCAGCAGCCGTTCCGGGACAGGGGCCGCCAATCAGCCCCAGCATTTT. Its translation is CASSRSGTGAANQPQHF.

In its sample, this clonotype was seen a few times. This chain links TRBV12-3 or TRBV12-4 with TRBJ1-5, with no clear D. This CDR3 region has 13 residues. The germline V and J ends were trimmed by 2 bases and 5 bases, with 7 bases remaining between them. This chain's CDR3 is CASSLLRYQPQHF. The CDR3 DNA reads TGTGCCAGCAGTTTACTCAGGTATCAGCCCCAGCATTTT.

V is TRBV20-1 and J is TRBJ1-2; tentative D call: TRBD1 (5 bases). This CDR3 comprises 15 residues. The V end was cut by 0 bases, the J end by 6 bases, with 17 bases between. The germline CDR1 and CDR2 sequences are DFQATT and SNEGSKA (reference sequence). Here the CDR3 DNA reads TGCAGTGCTAGAGAGCCAGCGGGGCAGTCCCATGGCTACACCTTC. As protein: CSAREPAGQSHGYTF.

The J gene is TRBJ2-7, the V gene TRBV9, with 7 bases matching TRBD2. Germline V gene lookup returns CDR1 SGDLS and CDR2 YYNGEE. CDR3 length: 14 amino acids. The trim removed 1 base at V and 2 bases at J, leaving 3 bases unmatched. CDR3 in amino acids: CASSVSAGAYEQYF. In DNA form, the CDR3 reads TGTGCCAGCAGCGTATCGGCGGGGGCCTACGAGCAGTACTTC. The variable domain in full, with the rest retrieved from reference TRBV9 and TRBJ2-7, is DSGVTQTPKHLITATGQRVTLRCSPRSGDLSVYWYQQSLDQGLQFLIQYYNGEERAKGNILERFSAQQFPDLHSELNLSSLELGDSALYFCASSVSAGAYEQYFGPGTRLTVT.

Details on this clonotype: A much larger clonotype is one base distant, so this may be a read error. The chain links TRBV20-1 to TRBJ2-3, with 7 bases identical to TRBD2. Germline V CDR1 and CDR2: DFQATT, SNEGSKA (reference sequence). The CDR3 loop spans 16 amino acids. The CDR3 spells CSARDPGGSRPDSQYF. The CDR3, as DNA: TGCAGTGCTAGAGATCCCGGCGGGAGCAGGCCAGATTCGCAGTATTTT.

This clonotype showed up just a few times. V usage is TRBV9 and J usage is TRBJ2-3; no definite D call. CDR1 is SGDLS and CDR2 is YYNGEE in the germline V gene. The V end was cut by 0 bases, the J end by 6 bases, with 8 bases between. This CDR3 spans 13 amino acids. For the CDR3, the DNA is TGTGCCAGCAGCGTAGATTGGCGGGATACGCAGTATTTT. It codes for CASSVDWRDTQYF.

J is TRBJ1-6 and V is TRBV7-2; tentative D call: TRBD1 (5 bases). Germline V gene lookup returns CDR1 SGHTA and CDR2 FQGNSA. The CDR3 totals 15 residues. Trimming took 5 bases from V and 9 from J, leaving 17 bases between them. The CDR3 spells CASSPRRDGASPLHF. The CDR3 bases are TGTGCCAGCAGCCCACGCCGGGACGGAGCTTCACCCCTCCACTTT.

V usage is TRBV28 and J usage is TRBJ2-7; D gene ambiguous. The CDR3 has 12 amino acids. Trimming stripped 6 bases from V and 3 bases from J, with 9 bases between. Germline values: CDR1 MDHEN, CDR2 SYDVKM. Written as DNA, the CDR3 is TGTGCCAGCAGATCAACCGTCTACGAGCAGTACTTC. This sequence encodes CASRSTVYEQYF.

The chain combines TRBV4-1 with TRBJ1-1; the D gene is possibly TRBD1 (6 bases). The length of the CDR3 is 15 residues. V shed 3 bases and J shed 7 bases, with 18 bases lying between them. The germline CDR1 and CDR2 sequences are MGHRA and YSYEKL. CDR3 DNA sequence: TGCGCCAGCAGCCACCTCATTGGGGGGCAGGTTGAAGCTTTCTTT. Protein sequence: CASSHLIGGQVEAFF.

On this clonotype: A much larger clone differs from this one at a single base, so this may be a read error. J is TRBJ2-7 and V is TRBV7-2, with 7 bases identical to TRBD2. V lost 2 bases and J lost 3; bases outside the gene matches: 7. The V gene's germline CDR1 is SGHTA and CDR2 FQGNSA. This CDR3 is 15 amino acids long. The chain's CDR3 is CASSLKGTTHYEQYF. CDR3 DNA sequence: TGTGCCAGCAGCTTAAAGGGGACTACTCACTACGAGCAGTACTTC.

The CDR3 DNA reads as TGTGCCAGCCACCACAGGGTGTGGGGAGAGCAGTACTTC. This sequence encodes CASHHRVWGEQYF. This rearrangement joins TRBV2 to TRBJ2-7; tentative D call: TRBD1 (6 bases). The germline V gene has CDR1 SNHLY and CDR2 FYNNEI. The CDR3 consists of 13 residues. The V end lost 8 bases, the J end lost 7 bases, and 18 bases lay between the germline ends.